This is a list of T cell receptor beta chains from one sample in a study of blood T cell repertoires in COVID-19. TCRdb's copy holds only in-frame clones and misses some; the assay was immunoSEQ multiplex PCR. The data hold about 360,000 clones, with 70% to 90% observed a single time. Sequencing input: peripheral blood. These receptor sequences come from a human donor in a cohort sampled during active COVID-19. The CDR3 runs from the conserved cysteine through the conserved F or W. A D gene is named only where the DNA matches it firmly. The size entry is marked missing in some rows and otherwise reads once, few, many or a size class.

abundance	d_gene	v_gene	j_gene	CDR3nt	CDR3aa
-	TRBD2	TRBV5-6	TRBJ2-3	TGTGCCAGCAGCTCCGTTAGCGGGGCCTACACAGATACGCAGTATTTT	CASSSVSGAYTDTQYF
-	-	TRBV4-1	TRBJ2-5	TGCGCCAGCAGCCCGACTGGCGAGGAGACCCAGTACTTC	CASSPTGEETQYF
-	TRBD2	TRBV28	TRBJ2-2	TGTGCCAGCAGTTTCCACGGCCTAGCGGGAGTTGGTACCGGGGAGCTGTTTTTT	CASSFHGLAGVGTGELFF
-	TRBD2	TRBV20-1	TRBJ2-3	TGCAGTGCTAGTACCCCAAGCGGGGGGATTTTGGATACGCAGTATTTT	CSASTPSGGILDTQYF
-	-	TRBV28	TRBJ1-5	TGTGCCACTAAGACAGCGAATCAGCCCCAGCATTTT	CATKTANQPQHF
-	TRBD1	TRBV28	TRBJ1-2	TGTGCCAGCAGGGACAGGGGGCAAGCTAACTATGGCTACACCTTC	CASRDRGQANYGYTF
-	TRBD2	TRBV5-1	TRBJ2-5	TGCGCCAGCAAAAACGGGAGGGCCACGGAGACCCAGTACTTC	CASKNGRATETQYF
many	TRBD1	TRBV5-1	TRBJ2-1	TGCGCCAGCACCAGACAGGGTTACTACAATGAGCAGTTCTTC	CASTRQGYYNEQFF
-	TRBD2	TRBV2	TRBJ2-7	TGTGCCAGCAGGGGACCTACTAGCGGGTACTACGAGCAGTACTTC	CASRGPTSGYYEQYF
-	-	TRBV9	TRBJ1-1	TGTGCCAGCAGCGTACAGGGTTACACTGAAGCTTTCTTT	CASSVQGYTEAFF
-	-	TRBV6-5	TRBJ1-2	TGTGCCAGCAGGGCCACGATCCCCTATGGCTACACCTTC	CASRATIPYGYTF
-	TRBD1	TRBV5-4	TRBJ2-7	TGTGCCAGCAGCCCCTCGTTAGGTGACAGGGTGTACGAGCAGTACTTC	CASSPSLGDRVYEQYF
few	-	TRBV10-2	TRBJ2-6	TGCGCCAGCAGTGACAGTACTGGGGCCAACGTCCTGACTTTC	CASSDSTGANVLTF
-	TRBD2	TRBV9	TRBJ2-1	TGTGCCAGCAGCGTCGGGACTAGCGGGGGGGCGTCGTTCTTC	CASSVGTSGGASFF
once	-	TRBV29-1	TRBJ2-1	TGCAGCGCGTACTCCTACAATGAGCAGTTCTTC	CSAYSYNEQFF
-	-	TRBV2	TRBJ1-5	TGTGCCTGCCGACAGGCCAATCAGCCCCAGCATTTT	CACRQANQPQHF
-	-	TRBV18	TRBJ2-7	TGTGCCAGCTCACCAGGGGGCAGCTCCTACGAGCAGTACTTC	CASSPGGSSYEQYF
many	TRBD2	TRBV2	TRBJ2-1	TGTGCCAGCATAGTAGCGGGGGGGAATGAGCAGTTCTTC	CASIVAGGNEQFF
few	-	TRBV3-1/TRBV3-2	TRBJ2-3	TGTGCCAGCAGCCAATCAGGGGGGCCAGATACGCAGTATTTT	CASSQSGGPDTQYF
-	-	TRBV5-1	TRBJ2-1	TGCGCCAGCAGCACCCGAACCCCCGGCAACAGGGACGGGACGGATGAGCAGTTCTTC	CASSTRTPGNRDGTDEQFF
-	-	TRBV5-6	TRBJ2-2	TGTGCCAGCAGCGGCACAGGGAGAGTGGACACCGGGGAGCTGTTTTTT	CASSGTGRVDTGELFF
-	-	TRBV18	TRBJ2-5	TGTGCCAGCTCCATAGATCAAGAGACCCAGTACTTC	CASSIDQETQYF
-	-	TRBV19	TRBJ1-2	TGTGCCAGTAGTATTCCCTCACAAGCTACTATCGGCTACACCTTC	CASSIPSQATIGYTF
-	TRBD1	TRBV19	TRBJ2-6	TGTGCCAGTAGTCTTATGGGACAGGCCCGAACTGGGGCCAACGTCCTGACTTTC	CASSLMGQARTGANVLTF
-	-	TRBV10-3	TRBJ2-1	TGTGCCATCAGTGGGGGCCCCCCAGGGGCCGGGTACAGTGAGCAGTTCTTC	CAISGGPPGAGYSEQFF
once	TRBD1	TRBV2	TRBJ1-5	TGTGCCAGCAGCGGTGGGACAGTCTATAATCAGCCCCAGCATTTT	CASSGGTVYNQPQHF
-	-	TRBV5-5	TRBJ2-7	TGTGCCAGCAGTAGACAGGCAAACTACGAGCAGTACTTC	CASSRQANYEQYF
-	TRBD2	TRBV4-2	TRBJ2-3	TGTGCCAGCAGCCAGGGCAACCCGGGGCTAGCGGGTAGCTCAGATACGCAGTATTTT	CASSQGNPGLAGSSDTQYF
-	-	TRBV4-1	TRBJ2-7	TGCGCCAGCAGCCAAGTCAGGTCCCCGCCCCCCTACGAGCAGTACTTC	CASSQVRSPPPYEQYF
-	TRBD2	TRBV28	TRBJ2-1	TGTGCCAGTTTTCCCCCCCAGGGGCCTAGCGGAGGGGAGCGGGAGTTCTCCTACAATGAGCAGTTCTTC	CASFPPQGPSGGEREFSYNEQFF
-	TRBD1	TRBV7-3	TRBJ2-3	TGTGCCAGCAGCAAGGGACAGGGAGACGCAGATACGCAGTATTTT	CASSKGQGDADTQYF
-	-	TRBV10-3	TRBJ2-7	TGTGCCATCAGTGAGTCGAACGGGGGTTACGAGCAGTACTTC	CAISESNGGYEQYF